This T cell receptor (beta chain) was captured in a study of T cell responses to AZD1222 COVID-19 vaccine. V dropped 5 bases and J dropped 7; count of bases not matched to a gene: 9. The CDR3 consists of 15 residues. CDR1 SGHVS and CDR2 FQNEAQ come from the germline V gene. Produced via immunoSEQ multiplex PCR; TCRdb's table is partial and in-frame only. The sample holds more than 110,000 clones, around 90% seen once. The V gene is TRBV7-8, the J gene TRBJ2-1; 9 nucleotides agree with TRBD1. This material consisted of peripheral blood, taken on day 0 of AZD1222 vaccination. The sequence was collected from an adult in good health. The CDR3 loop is CASSAGTGLRNEQFF. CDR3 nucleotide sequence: TGTGCCAGCAGCGCGGGGACAGGGCTGCGAAATGAGCAGTTCTTC.